These 14 T cell receptor beta chains came from one sample sequenced in a study of blood T cells in healthy people across ages. Through a sample-barcoded 5' primer and a J-beta primer mix, a second PCR was run for roughly 6 to 11 cycles. TCRdb passed the 5' RACE reads through MiXCR, listing each CDR3 protein once. There are 550,000 to 700,000 distinct CDR3 sequences in the sample; 25% to 30% occur only once, and about 18% lies in the top ten. Specimen: blood. The receptors stem from a woman in her 70s in good health.

The rearrangement uses TRBV29-1 and TRBJ1-1, with 9 bases fitting TRBD1. Looked up from germline, CDR1 is SQVTM and CDR2 is ANQGSEA. The CDR3 loop spans 12 amino acids. V trimming: 3 bases; J trimming: 4 bases; junction bases outside the gene matches: 0. This CDR3 is CSVEDRGTEAFF. As DNA, the CDR3 is TGCAGCGTTGAGGACAGGGGCACTGAAGCTTTCTTT.

This clonotype was seen a single time. The J gene is TRBJ2-5, the V gene TRBV5-6; 7 bases align to TRBD1. This CDR3 region has 14 residues. J was trimmed by 2 bases and V by 2 bases; bases with no gene match: 3. Looked up from germline, CDR1 is SGHDT and CDR2 is YYEEEE. The CDR3 loop is CASSFGTEQETQYF. Here the CDR3 DNA reads TGTGCCAGCAGCTTCGGGACAGAACAAGAGACCCAGTACTTC.

V is TRBV4-2 and J is TRBJ2-4; D might be TRBD1 (5 bases). V shed 0 bases and J shed 0 bases, with 18 bases lying between them. Germline CDR1 and CDR2: LGHNA and YNFKEQ. CDR3 size: 19 residues. The DNA for the CDR3 is TGTGCCAGCAGCCAAGAAGGCTCTGACAGAAGAATAGCCAAAAACATTCAGTACTTC. Translating gives CASSQEGSDRRIAKNIQYF.

This chain uses TRBV20-1 with TRBJ2-1, with a possible D match to TRBD2 (5 bases). V gave up 5 bases and J gave up 7 bases, with 12 bases separating them. The CDR3 has 12 residues. Germline V gene data show CDR1 as DFQATT and CDR2 as SNEGSKA (reference sequence). CDR3 sequence (DNA): TGCAGTGCTCAGCGGCTCTTAAATGAGCAGTTCTTC. It codes for CSAQRLLNEQFF.

This clonotype turned up a few times. V usage is TRBV6-5 and J usage is TRBJ1-4; D unresolved. V was pared by 8 bases and J by 8 bases, with 12 bases between. CDR1 is MNHEY and CDR2 is SVGAGI in the germline V gene. The CDR3 extends over 12 amino acids. CDR3 loop: CASGRGREKLFF. CDR3 nucleotides: TGTGCCAGCGGACGGGGAAGGGAAAAACTGTTTTTT.

V usage is TRBV3-1 and J usage is TRBJ1-4, with TRBD1 matching over 7 bases. There are 16 residues in the CDR3. The junction had 13 bases not matched to a gene; V was cut back by 4 bases and J by 8 bases. In germline, CDR1 is LGHDT, CDR2 YNNKEL (reference sequence). CDR3 nucleotides: TGTGCCAGCAGCCCTTATGGACAGGTATGGGGAGAAAAACTGTTTTTT. This encodes CASSPYGQVWGEKLFF.

The J gene is TRBJ2-7, the V gene TRBV7-2; the D gene is possibly TRBD1 (6 bases). The CDR3 covers 15 residues. V lost 3 bases and J lost 3, with 15 bases in between. The germline CDR1 and CDR2 sequences are SGHTA and FQGNSA. CDR3 nucleotides: TGTGCCAGCAGCTTTAGCACAGGGTGGGACTACGAGCAGTACTTC. Translation: CASSFSTGWDYEQYF.

The chain couples TRBV7-3 to TRBJ2-1; no reliable D call. CDR1 and CDR2 (germline): SGHTA, FQGTGA. The CDR3 runs to 13 residues. Trimming removed 4 bases from V and 9 bases from J, with 13 bases in between. The CDR3 DNA reads TGTGCCAGCAGCTCGTTCCTTAGGAGTGAGCAGTTCTTC. Translated: CASSSFLRSEQFF. Together with reference TRBV7-3 and TRBJ2-1, the CDR3 gives the full variable domain: GAGVSQTPSNKVTEKGKYVELRCDPISGHTALYWYRQSLGQGPEFLIYFQGTGAADDSGLPNDRFFAVRPEGSVSTLKIQRTERGDSAVYLCASSSFLRSEQFFGPGTRLTVL.

This clonotype was counted a few times. The rearrangement uses TRBV20-1 and TRBJ1-1; D remains ambiguous. The CDR3 extends over 12 amino acids. The V end lost 5 bases, the J end lost 4 bases, and 11 bases lay between the germline ends. Germline V gene sequence: CDR1 DFQATT, CDR2 SNEGSKA (reference sequence). In nucleotides, the CDR3 is TGCAGTGCTGACGGTGGTTTCACTGAAGCTTTCTTT. Residues: CSADGGFTEAFF.

A few counts support this clonotype. The rearrangement links TRBV2 to TRBJ1-2; 10 bases line up with TRBD1. In germline, CDR1 is SNHLY, CDR2 FYNNEI. The CDR3 spans 15 residues. After removal of 8 bases from V and 4 bases from J, the junction contained 10 bases not matched to a gene. CDR3 sequence (DNA): TGTGCCAGCGGGGGACAGGGGCTCGCGTCCTATGGCTACACCTTC. Encoded protein: CASGGQGLASYGYTF.

The chain is built from TRBV5-1 and TRBJ1-2; D is possibly TRBD1 (5 bases). In germline, CDR1 is SGHRS, CDR2 YFSETQ. The V end was cut by 4 bases, the J end by 8 bases, with 21 bases between. There are 15 residues in the CDR3. CDR3 sequence (DNA): TGCGCCAGCAGCCCCTGGACACTGGCAACAATCGGCTACACCTTC. It is translated as CASSPWTLATIGYTF.

The V gene is TRBV6-1, the J gene TRBJ2-5, with TRBD2 as a possible D gene (5 bases). Germline V gives CDR1 MNHNS, CDR2 SASEGT. V gave up 7 bases and J gave up 1 base, with 7 bases separating them. The CDR3 spans 12 residues. The CDR3 loop reads CASMGSQETQYF. DNA of the CDR3: TGTGCCAGCATGGGGAGCCAAGAGACCCAGTACTTC.

This chain links TRBV6-2 or TRBV6-3 with TRBJ2-6, with D tentatively TRBD1 (5 bases). The CDR3 covers 16 residues. Germline V CDR1 and CDR2: MNHEY, SVGEGT. With 2 bases removed from V and 0 bases from J, the gap between germline ends came to 8 bases. The CDR3 sequence: CASSYGAYSGANVLTF. The CDR3 bases are TGTGCCAGCAGTTACGGGGCCTACTCTGGGGCCAACGTCCTGACTTTC.

The V call is TRBV14, the J call TRBJ2-1; D is unresolved. Looked up from germline, CDR1 is SGHDN and CDR2 is FVKESK. V shed 1 base and J shed 4 bases, with 5 bases lying between them. The CDR3 runs to 13 residues. CDR3 DNA sequence: TGTGCCAGCAGCCAAGGTGTATACAATGAGCAGTTCTTC. Its translation: CASSQGVYNEQFF.